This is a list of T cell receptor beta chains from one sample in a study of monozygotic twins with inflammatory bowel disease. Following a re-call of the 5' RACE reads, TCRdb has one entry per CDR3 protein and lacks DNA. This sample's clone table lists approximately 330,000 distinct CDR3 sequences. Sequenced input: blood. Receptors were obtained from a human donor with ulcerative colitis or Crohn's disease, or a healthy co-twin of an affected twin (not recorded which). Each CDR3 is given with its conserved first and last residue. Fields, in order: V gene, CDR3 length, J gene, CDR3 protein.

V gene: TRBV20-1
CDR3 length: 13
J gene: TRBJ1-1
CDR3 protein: CSACTIAGTEAFF

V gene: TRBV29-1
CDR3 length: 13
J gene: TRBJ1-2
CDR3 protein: CSVRGTGIYGYTF

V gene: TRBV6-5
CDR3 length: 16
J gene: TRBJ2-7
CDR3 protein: CASSYSGTGSSYEQYF

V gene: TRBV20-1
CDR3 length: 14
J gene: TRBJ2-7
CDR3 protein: CSAGGLAETYEQYF

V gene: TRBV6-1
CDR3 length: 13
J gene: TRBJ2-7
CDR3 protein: CASGLAGGREQYF

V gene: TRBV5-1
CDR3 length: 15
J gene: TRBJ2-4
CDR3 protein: CASSSGGLTKNIQYF

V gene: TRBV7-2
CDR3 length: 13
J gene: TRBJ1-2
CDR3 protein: CASSPGSIYGYTF

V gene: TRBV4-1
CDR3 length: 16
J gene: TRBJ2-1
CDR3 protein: CASSQDRGSRGNEQFF

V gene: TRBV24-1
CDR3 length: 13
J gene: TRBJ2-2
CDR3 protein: CATRDSYTGELFF

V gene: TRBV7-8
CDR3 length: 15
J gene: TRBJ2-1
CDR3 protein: CASSSLGTGVHEQFF

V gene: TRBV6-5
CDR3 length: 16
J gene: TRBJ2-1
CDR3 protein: CASSYGGQELYNEQFF

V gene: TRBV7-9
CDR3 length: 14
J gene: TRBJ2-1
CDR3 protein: CASSLVLGHVEQFF

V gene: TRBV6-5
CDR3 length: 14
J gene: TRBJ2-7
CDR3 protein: CASSWGQGKYEQYF

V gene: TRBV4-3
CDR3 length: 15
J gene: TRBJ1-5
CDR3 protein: CASSQGFSSNQPQHF

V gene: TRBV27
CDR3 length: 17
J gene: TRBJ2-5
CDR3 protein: CASSSRLAGDLLVTQYF

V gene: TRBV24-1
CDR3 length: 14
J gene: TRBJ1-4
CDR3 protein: CAKQVYRSNEKLFF

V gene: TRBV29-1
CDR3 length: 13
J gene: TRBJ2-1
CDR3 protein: CSVAPAGSNEQFF

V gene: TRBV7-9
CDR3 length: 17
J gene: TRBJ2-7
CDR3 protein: CASSQGHSGWPSYEQYF

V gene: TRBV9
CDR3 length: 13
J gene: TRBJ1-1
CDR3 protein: CASSVGQYTEAFF

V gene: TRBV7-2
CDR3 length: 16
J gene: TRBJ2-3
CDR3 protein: CASSPRVAGGIDTQYF

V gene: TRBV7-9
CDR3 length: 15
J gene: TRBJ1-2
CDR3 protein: CASSRRDRTLYGYTF

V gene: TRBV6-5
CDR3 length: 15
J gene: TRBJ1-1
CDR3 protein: CASSYNNGAETEAFF

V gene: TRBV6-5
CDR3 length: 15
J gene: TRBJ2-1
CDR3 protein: CASSSGQLTYNEQFF

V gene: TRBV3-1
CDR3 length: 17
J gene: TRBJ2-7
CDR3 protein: CASSQDVVVIGTGEQYF

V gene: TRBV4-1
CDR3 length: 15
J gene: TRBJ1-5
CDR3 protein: CASSQDGQGGQPQHF

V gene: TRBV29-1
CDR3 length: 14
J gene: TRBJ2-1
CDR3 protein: CSVDQDRGVGEQFF

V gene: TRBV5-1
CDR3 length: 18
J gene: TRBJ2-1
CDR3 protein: CASSLYTLASGSYNEQFF

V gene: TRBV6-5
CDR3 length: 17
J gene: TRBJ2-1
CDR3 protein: CASSSRVLAGLYNEQFF

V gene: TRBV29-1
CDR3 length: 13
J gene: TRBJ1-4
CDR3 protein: CSVLVVPSEKLFF

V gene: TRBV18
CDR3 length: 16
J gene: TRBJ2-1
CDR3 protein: CASSALLAGGGNEQFF

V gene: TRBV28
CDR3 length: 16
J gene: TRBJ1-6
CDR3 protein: CASSFPQTLLASPLHF

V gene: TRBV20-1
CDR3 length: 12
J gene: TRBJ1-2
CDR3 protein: CSAKDRVSGYTF

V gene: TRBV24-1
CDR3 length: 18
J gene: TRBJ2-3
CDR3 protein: CATSASRGTSGETDTQYF

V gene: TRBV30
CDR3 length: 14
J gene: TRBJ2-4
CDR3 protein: CAWEKDRVENIQYF

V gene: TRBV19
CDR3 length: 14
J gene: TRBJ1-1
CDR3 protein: CASSPNDKNTEAFF

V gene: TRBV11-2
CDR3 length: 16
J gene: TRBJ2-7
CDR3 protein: CASSLFGSGGIYEQYF

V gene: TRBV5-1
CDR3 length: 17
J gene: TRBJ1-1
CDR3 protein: CASSLAWGTAMNTEAFF

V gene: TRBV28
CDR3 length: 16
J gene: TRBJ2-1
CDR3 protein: CASSPGTNRGPSEQFF

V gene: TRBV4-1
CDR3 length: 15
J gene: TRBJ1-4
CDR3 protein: CASSQDGSSGGILFF

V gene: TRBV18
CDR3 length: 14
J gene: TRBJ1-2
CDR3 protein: CASSPGQEAYGYTF

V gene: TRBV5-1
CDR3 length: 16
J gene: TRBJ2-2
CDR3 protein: CASSLDRQGTTGELFF

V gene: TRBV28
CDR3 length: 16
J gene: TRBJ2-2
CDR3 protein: CASRPAGTYVRQKLFF

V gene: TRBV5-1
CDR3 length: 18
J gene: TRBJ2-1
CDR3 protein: CASSPEGLAGGPVNEQFF

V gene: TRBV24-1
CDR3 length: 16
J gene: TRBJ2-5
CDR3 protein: CATSDLHSSGQETQYF

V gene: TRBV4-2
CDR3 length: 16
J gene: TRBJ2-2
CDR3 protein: CASSQVAVGNTGELFF

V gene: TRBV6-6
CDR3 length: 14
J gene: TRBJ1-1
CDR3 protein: CASRLGTENTEAFF

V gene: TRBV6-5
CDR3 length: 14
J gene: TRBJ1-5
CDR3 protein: CASSSRPLGQPQHF

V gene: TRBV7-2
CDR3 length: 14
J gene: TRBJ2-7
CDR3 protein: CASSQFGGAYEQYF

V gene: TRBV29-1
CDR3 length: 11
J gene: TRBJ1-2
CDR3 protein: CSVEQESGYTF

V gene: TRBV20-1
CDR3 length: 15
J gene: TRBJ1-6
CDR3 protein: CSFARGKAYNSPLHF

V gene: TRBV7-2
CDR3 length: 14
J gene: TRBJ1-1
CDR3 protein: CASSRAAGDNQAFF

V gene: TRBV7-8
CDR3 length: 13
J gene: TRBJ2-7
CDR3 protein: CASSLVAAYEQYF

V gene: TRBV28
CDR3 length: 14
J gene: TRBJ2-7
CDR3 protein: CASGLAGAGREQYF

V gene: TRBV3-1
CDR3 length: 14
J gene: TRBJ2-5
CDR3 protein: CASSQRDREETQYF

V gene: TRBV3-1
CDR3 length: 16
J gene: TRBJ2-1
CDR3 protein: CASSRDAGGLYNEQFF